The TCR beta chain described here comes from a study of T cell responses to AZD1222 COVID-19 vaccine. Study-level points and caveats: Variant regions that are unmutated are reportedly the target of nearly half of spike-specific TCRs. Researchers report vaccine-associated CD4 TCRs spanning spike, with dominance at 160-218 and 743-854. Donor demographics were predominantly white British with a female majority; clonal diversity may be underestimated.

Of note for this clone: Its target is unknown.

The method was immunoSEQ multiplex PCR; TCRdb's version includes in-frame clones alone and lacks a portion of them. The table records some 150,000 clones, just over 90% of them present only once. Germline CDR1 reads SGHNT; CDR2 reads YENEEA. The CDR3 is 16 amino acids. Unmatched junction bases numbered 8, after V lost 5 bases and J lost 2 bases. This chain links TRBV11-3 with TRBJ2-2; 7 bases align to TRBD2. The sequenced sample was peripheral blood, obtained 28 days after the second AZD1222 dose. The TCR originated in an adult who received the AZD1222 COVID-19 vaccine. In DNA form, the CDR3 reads TGTGCCAGCAGCGGAGCGGGACTACCAAACACCGGGGAGCTGTTTTTT. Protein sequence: CASSGAGLPNTGELFF.